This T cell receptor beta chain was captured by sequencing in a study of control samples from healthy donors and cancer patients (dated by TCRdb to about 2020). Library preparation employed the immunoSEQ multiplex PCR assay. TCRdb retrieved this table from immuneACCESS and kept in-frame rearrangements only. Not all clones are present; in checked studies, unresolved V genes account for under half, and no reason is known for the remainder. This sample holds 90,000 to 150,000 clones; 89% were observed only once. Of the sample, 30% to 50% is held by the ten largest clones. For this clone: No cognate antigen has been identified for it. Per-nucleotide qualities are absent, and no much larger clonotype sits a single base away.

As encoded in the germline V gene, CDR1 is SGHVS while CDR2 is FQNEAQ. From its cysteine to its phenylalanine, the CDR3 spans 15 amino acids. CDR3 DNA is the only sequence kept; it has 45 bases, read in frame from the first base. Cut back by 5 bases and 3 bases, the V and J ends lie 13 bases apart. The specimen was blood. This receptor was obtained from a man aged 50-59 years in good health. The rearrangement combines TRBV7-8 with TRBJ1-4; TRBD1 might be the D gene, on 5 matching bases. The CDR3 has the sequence CASSLVVGANEKLFF. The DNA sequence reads TGTGCCAGCAGCCTAGTCGTGGGGGCTAATGAAAAACTGTTTTTT.